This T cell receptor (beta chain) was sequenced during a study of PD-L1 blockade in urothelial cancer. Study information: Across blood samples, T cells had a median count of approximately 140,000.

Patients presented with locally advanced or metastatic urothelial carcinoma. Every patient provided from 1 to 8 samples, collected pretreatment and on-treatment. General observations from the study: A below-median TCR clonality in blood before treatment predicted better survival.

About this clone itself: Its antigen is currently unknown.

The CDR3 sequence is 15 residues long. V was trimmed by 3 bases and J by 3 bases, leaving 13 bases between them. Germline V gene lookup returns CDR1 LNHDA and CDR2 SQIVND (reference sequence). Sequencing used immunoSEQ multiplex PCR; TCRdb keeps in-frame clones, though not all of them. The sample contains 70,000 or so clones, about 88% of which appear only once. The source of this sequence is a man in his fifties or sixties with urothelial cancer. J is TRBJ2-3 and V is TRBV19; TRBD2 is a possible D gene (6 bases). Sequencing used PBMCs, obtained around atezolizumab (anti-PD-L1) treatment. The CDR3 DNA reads TGTGCCAGTAGTATGCCCGGGGGACCAACAGATACGCAGTATTTT. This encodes CASSMPGGPTDTQYF.